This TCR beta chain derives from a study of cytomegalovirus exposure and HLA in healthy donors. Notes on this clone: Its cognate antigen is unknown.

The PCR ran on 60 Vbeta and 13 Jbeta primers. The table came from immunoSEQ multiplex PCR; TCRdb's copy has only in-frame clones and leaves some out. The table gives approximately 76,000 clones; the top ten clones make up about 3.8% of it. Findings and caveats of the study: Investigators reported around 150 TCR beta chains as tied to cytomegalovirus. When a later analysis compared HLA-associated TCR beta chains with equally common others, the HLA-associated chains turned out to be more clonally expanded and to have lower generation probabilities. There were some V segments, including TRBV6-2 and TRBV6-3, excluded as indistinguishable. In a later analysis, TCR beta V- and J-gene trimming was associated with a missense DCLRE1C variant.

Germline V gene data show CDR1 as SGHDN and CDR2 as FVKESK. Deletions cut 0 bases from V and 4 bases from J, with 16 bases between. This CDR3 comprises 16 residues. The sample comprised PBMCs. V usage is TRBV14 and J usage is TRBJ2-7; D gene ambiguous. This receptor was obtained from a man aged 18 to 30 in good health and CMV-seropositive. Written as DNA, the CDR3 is TGTGCCAGCAGCCAAGATCCAAGACTGGAACATTACGAGCAGTACTTC. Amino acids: CASSQDPRLEHYEQYF.